The 29 T cell receptor beta chains in this list originate from one sample, sequenced in a study of blood T cell repertoires in COVID-19. Repertoires were generated with immunoSEQ multiplex PCR, while TCRdb's copy carries only in-frame clones and drops some. The table records approximately 22,000 clones, roughly 73% of them present only once. Material: peripheral blood. Every receptor here comes from a human donor in a cohort sampled during active or convalescent COVID-19.

This chain connects TRBV2 to TRBJ1-6, with a weak D call TRBD1 (6 bases). Germline assignment: CDR1 SNHLY and CDR2 FYNNEI. Trimming pared 5 bases from V and 9 bases from J, leaving 11 bases between. The CDR3 totals 13 residues. Written as DNA, the CDR3 is TGTGCCAGCAGTACTACAGGGACTTCACCCCTCCACTTT. It specifies CASSTTGTSPLHF.

The chain couples TRBV6-4 to TRBJ2-1; 7 bases are shared with TRBD2. This CDR3 has 13 amino acids. V shed 6 bases, J shed 9 bases, and the junction held 8 bases outside the gene matches. Per germline, CDR1 MRHNA and CDR2 SNTAGT. The CDR3 region is CASRAGPMFEQFF. CDR3 nucleotide sequence: TGTGCCAGCAGAGCGGGACCAATGTTTGAGCAGTTCTTC.

The chain couples TRBV18 to TRBJ2-5, with D possibly TRBD2 on 6 matching bases. Germline V gene lookup returns CDR1 KGHSH and CDR2 LQKENI. V was shortened by 6 bases and J by 9 bases, with 17 bases between the two germline ends. The CDR3 contains 13 residues. CDR3 loop: CASSVRQREAQYF. DNA for the CDR3: TGTGCCAGCTCGGTCCGGCAAAGGGAGGCCCAGTACTTC. Using reference TRBV18 and TRBJ2-5 for the parts outside the CDR3, the full variable domain is NAGVMQNPRHLVRRRGQEARLRCSPMKGHSHVYWYRQLPEEGLKFMVYLQKENIIDESGMPKERFSAEFPKEGPSILRIQQVVRGDSAAYFCASSVRQREAQYFGPGTRLLVL.

The chain employs TRBV7-2 and TRBJ2-1; TRBD2 matches 7 bases. CDR3 length: 16 amino acids. V dropped 4 bases and J dropped 4; count of bases not matched to a gene: 10. In germline, CDR1 is SGHTA, CDR2 FQGNSA. The CDR3 DNA reads as TGTGCCAGCAGCTCCCGGGGGGATAAAGTATACAATGAGCAGTTCTTC. Translated: CASSSRGDKVYNEQFF.

The chain joins TRBV5-1 to TRBJ1-2, with a possible D match to TRBD1 (5 bases). This CDR3 region has 15 residues. Germline V gene sequence: CDR1 SGHRS, CDR2 YFSETQ. The V and J ends lost 2 bases and 4 bases respectively, with 15 bases between them. CDR3 sequence reads: CASSFYRRVAYGYTF. For the CDR3, the DNA is TGCGCCAGCAGCTTCTACAGGAGGGTGGCCTATGGCTACACCTTC.

The gene calls are TRBV12-1 and TRBJ2-7; TRBD2 was called by the table and not checked on the DNA. TRBV12-1 is termed a pseudogene. This CDR3 has 19 residues. Written as DNA, the CDR3 is TGTGCCAGCAGCGCCACAGGGGGCTGGACTAGCGGTATGTCCTACGAGCAGTACTTC. Encoded protein: CASSATGGWTSGMSYEQYF.

This clone was found a few times. The V call is TRBV6-2 or TRBV6-3, the J call TRBJ2-3, with a possible D match to TRBD1 (6 bases). This CDR3 comprises 16 residues. The ends were cut back, 4 bases at V and 4 bases at J, with 18 bases in the middle. Germline V gives CDR1 MNHEY, CDR2 SVGEGT. The CDR3 spells CASSSDRLRGADTQYF. For the CDR3, the DNA is TGTGCCAGCAGTTCTGATAGACTCAGGGGCGCAGATACGCAGTATTTT.

This clone appeared a single time. The genes are TRBV7-2 and TRBJ2-7; D is perhaps TRBD2 (5 bases). Trimming cost V 3 bases and J 6 bases, with 12 bases left between them. CDR3 length: 13 residues. From germline, CDR1 is SGHTA and CDR2 FQGNSA. Here the CDR3 DNA reads TGTGCCAGCAGCTTTACTAGTGTGGGCGAGCAGTACTTC. This encodes CASSFTSVGEQYF. The whole variable domain, filled in from reference TRBV7-2 and TRBJ2-7, reads GAGVSQSPSNKVTEKGKDVELRCDPISGHTALYWYRQSLGQGLEFLIYFQGNSAPDKSGLPSDRFSAERTGGSVSTLTIQRTQQEDSAVYLCASSFTSVGEQYFGPGTRLTVT.

V usage is TRBV5-1 and J usage is TRBJ2-5, with 11 bases that match TRBD2. V trimming: 4 bases; J trimming: 4 bases; junction bases outside the gene matches: 9. Per the germline V gene, CDR1 is SGHRS and CDR2 is YFSETQ. CDR3 size: 16 residues. The CDR3 DNA is TGCGCCAGCAGCCCCAAGCGGCTAGCGGGAGGAGAGACCCAGTACTTC. Its protein product is CASSPKRLAGGETQYF.

This clone was seen more than once but under ten times. The chain recombines TRBV18 with TRBJ1-1, with a tentative D call TRBD1 (5 bases). Trimming took off 4 bases at V and 4 bases at J, with 19 bases between the two ends. There are 16 residues in the CDR3. Germline V lookup: CDR1 KGHSH, CDR2 LQKENI. CDR3 DNA: TGTGCCAGCTCACAATCCGGGTCCGGGGGGGGCACTGAAGCTTTCTTT. This sequence encodes CASSQSGSGGGTEAFF.

The chain carries TRBV28 and TRBJ2-7; D remains ambiguous. The germline V gene encodes CDR1 MDHEN and CDR2 SYDVKM. V was clipped by 2 bases and J by 0 bases, with 5 bases between them. CDR3 size: 13 residues. The CDR3 here is CASSLEYSYEQYF. Here the CDR3 DNA reads TGTGCCAGCAGTTTAGAGTACTCCTACGAGCAGTACTTC.

V usage is TRBV6-2 or TRBV6-3 and J usage is TRBJ1-1; 11 nucleotides line up with TRBD1. V shed 3 bases and J 5 bases; nucleotides not matched to a gene: 8. This CDR3 has 16 amino acids. The V gene's germline CDR1 is MNHEY and CDR2 SVGEGT. CDR3: CASSYNGQGARTEAFF. The CDR3 region has the DNA TGTGCCAGCAGTTATAACGGACAGGGGGCGAGGACTGAAGCTTTCTTT.

The CDR3 protein is CASRIRAGGLNIQYF. In DNA, the CDR3 is TGTGCCAGCAGAATCCGGGCTGGAGGGTTGAACATTCAGTACTTC. V gene TRBV6-5 combines with J gene TRBJ2-4; D might be TRBD2 (6 bases). V lost 6 bases and J 7 bases, leaving 19 bases between the germline ends. This CDR3 is 15 amino acids long. Germline V gene lookup returns CDR1 MNHEY and CDR2 SVGAGI.

The rearrangement links TRBV12-3 or TRBV12-4 to TRBJ1-2, with D uncertain. Trimming took 6 bases from V and 3 from J, leaving 11 bases between them. The CDR3 has 13 amino acids. The CDR3 region has the DNA TGTGCCAGCAGCCTTTCCGTTGACTATGGCTACACCTTC. Protein product: CASSLSVDYGYTF.

The gene calls are TRBV9 and TRBJ2-7; D is perhaps TRBD1 (5 bases). Germline V CDR1 and CDR2: SGDLS, YYNGEE. The CDR3 loop spans 12 amino acids. Between the trimmed V and J ends, which lost 7 bases and 3 bases, there was a span of 11 bases. The CDR3 spells CASSGNLYEQYF. The CDR3 DNA is TGTGCCAGCTCAGGGAACCTCTACGAGCAGTACTTC.

The chain is built from TRBV2 and TRBJ2-1; 9 bases are shared with TRBD2. The CDR3 length is 15 residues. The germline gives CDR1 SNHLY, CDR2 FYNNEI. The trim removed 2 bases at V and 3 bases at J, leaving 2 bases unmatched. CDR3 nucleotide sequence: TGTGCCAGCAGTGAACTAGCGGGAAACTACAATGAGCAGTTCTTC. The encoded protein is CASSELAGNYNEQFF.

The rearrangement joins TRBV6-4 to TRBJ1-2; 8 positions agree with TRBD1. Per the germline V gene, CDR1 is MRHNA and CDR2 is SNTAGT. The junction had 11 bases not matched to a gene; V was cut back by 2 bases and J by 6 bases. The CDR3 consists of 16 residues. The CDR3 coding sequence is TGTGCCAGCAGTGACACGGACAGGGAACAGGTTGATGGCTACACCTTC. Translated: CASSDTDREQVDGYTF.

About this clone: Relative to the germline gene, one junction end is altered; a read error may explain this. The CDR3 spells CASSLGGLAGTDTQYF. Here the CDR3 DNA reads TGTGCCAGCAGCCTAGGAGGGCTAGCGGGCACAGATACGCAGTATTTT. The gene calls are TRBV13 and TRBJ2-3; 7 nucleotides match TRBD2. The CDR3 runs to 16 residues. The germline gives CDR1 PRHDT, CDR2 FYEKMQ (reference sequence). Full variable domain (outside the CDR3, taken from reference TRBV13 and TRBJ2-3): AAGVIQSPRHLIKEKRETATLKCYPIPRHDTVYWYQQGPGQDPQFLISFYEKMQSDKGSIPDRFSAQQFSDYHSELNMSSLELGDSALYFCASSLGGLAGTDTQYFGPGTRLTVL.

For this clone: The junction shows a germline mismatch at one end, possibly a read error. The gene calls are TRBV2 and TRBJ2-7, with 12 bases aligning to TRBD2. Germline-derived CDR1 and CDR2 are SNHLY and FYNNEI. The CDR3 has 15 amino acids. The DNA for the CDR3 is TGTGCCAGCAGGGAAGCTAGCGGGAGGGCCGGGGAGCAGTACTTC. It translates to CASREASGRAGEQYF.

The rearrangement joins TRBV7-9 to TRBJ1-1; D is undetermined. Germline assignment: CDR1 SEHNR and CDR2 FQNEAQ (reference sequence). This CDR3 is 12 amino acids long. The germline V and J ends were trimmed by 5 bases and 5 bases, with 9 bases remaining between them. This chain's CDR3 is CASSPRRTEAFF. DNA of the CDR3: TGTGCCAGCAGCCCTAGGCGGACTGAAGCTTTCTTT.

This clone was counted once. The chain combines TRBV28 with TRBJ1-2, with 9 bases matching TRBD1. Trimming took 5 bases from V and 8 from J; bases not matched to a gene: 9. The CDR3 has 14 amino acids. Germline loops: CDR1 MDHEN, CDR2 SYDVKM. This CDR3 is CASSNRDRVNGYTF. The CDR3 coding sequence is TGTGCCAGCAGTAACCGGGACAGGGTAAACGGCTACACCTTC.

This clone was seen only once. This chain connects TRBV11-2 to TRBJ2-7, with a weak D call TRBD2 (6 bases). The V end was cut by 8 bases, the J end by 3 bases, with 17 bases between. Germline CDR1 and CDR2: SGHAT and FQNNGV. The CDR3 extends over 14 amino acids. CDR3 loop: CASSSGGVLYEQYV. DNA of the CDR3: TGTGCCAGCTCATCTGGCGGGGTCCTCTACGAGCAGTACGTC.

This sequence joins TRBV10-3 and TRBJ2-2; TRBD1 matches at 9 bases. The germline CDR1 and CDR2 sequences are ENHRY and SYGVKD. V was clipped by 6 bases and J by 7 bases; unmatched bases: 9. The CDR3 is made up of 15 amino acids. In DNA form, the CDR3 reads TGTGCCATCAGCGAAGGGACAGGGCTTAGCGGGGAGCTGTTTTTT. It encodes CAISEGTGLSGELFF.

The genes are TRBV7-9 and TRBJ2-5; the D gene is possibly TRBD2 (6 bases). The germline V gene encodes CDR1 SEHNR and CDR2 FQNEAQ (reference sequence). The V and J ends lost 5 bases and 1 base respectively, with 14 bases between them. The CDR3 extends over 15 amino acids. In nucleotides, the CDR3 is TGTGCCAGCAGCCTTCGAAGGACTATCCAAGAGACCCAGTACTTC. The encoded protein is CASSLRRTIQETQYF.

The chain combines TRBV4-2 with TRBJ1-1; weak D call: TRBD1 (5 bases). Deletions cut 6 bases from V and 2 bases from J, with 13 bases between. From germline, CDR1 is LGHNA and CDR2 YNFKEQ. The CDR3 extends over 14 amino acids. The DNA for the CDR3 is TGTGCCAGCAGTCCCGGGACTTTTAACACTGAAGCTTTCTTT. Translating gives CASSPGTFNTEAFF.

This chain joins TRBV6-1 and TRBJ1-2, with a possible D match to TRBD1 (5 bases). The CDR3 has 14 residues. Per germline, CDR1 MNHNS and CDR2 SASEGT. V was pared by 5 bases and J by 7 bases, with 17 bases between. CDR3 DNA: TGTGCCAGCAGTTATCGGCGGGGGTTTTCTGGCTACACCTTC. Translating it yields CASSYRRGFSGYTF.

J is TRBJ2-1 and V is TRBV7-2; D is unclear. Deletions cut 2 bases from V and 4 bases from J, with 3 bases between. Looked up from germline, CDR1 is SGHTA and CDR2 is FQGNSA. The CDR3 has 12 residues. For the CDR3, the DNA is TGTGCCAGCAGCTTACAATACAATGAGCAGTTCTTC. Protein product: CASSLQYNEQFF.

The chain uses TRBV19 and TRBJ2-1; tentative D call: TRBD2 (6 bases). Deletions cut 5 bases from V and 9 bases from J, with 23 bases between. The CDR3 runs 16 residues. Per the germline V gene, CDR1 is LNHDA and CDR2 is SQIVND (reference sequence). The CDR3 protein is CASSGIGRQGGGEQFF. In DNA, the CDR3 is TGTGCCAGTAGTGGGATTGGGCGGCAGGGAGGTGGTGAGCAGTTCTTC. Full variable domain (missing parts from reference TRBV19 and TRBJ2-1): DGGITQSPKYLFRKEGQNVTLSCEQNLNHDAMYWYRQDPGQGLRLIYYSQIVNDFQKGDIAEGYSVSREKKESFPLTVTSAQKNPTAFYLCASSGIGRQGGGEQFFGPGTRLTVL.

This clone is deemed medium-sized (0.01 to 0.1%). Additional DNA sequences in this sample encode the identical CDR3. This chain uses TRBV5-1 with TRBJ1-1; a weak D match, TRBD1 (6 bases). From germline, CDR1 is SGHRS and CDR2 YFSETQ. With 1 base removed from V and 1 base from J, the gap between germline ends came to 8 bases. CDR3 length: 14 residues. DNA of the CDR3: TGCGCCAGCAGCTTGCGGGGGGCGAACACTGAAGCTTTCTTT. This translates into CASSLRGANTEAFF.